Described below is a single T cell receptor (beta chain) sequence and its context. The record originates from a study of blood T cell repertoires in COVID-19. About the study: The United States, Italy and Spain provided the acute and convalescent COVID-19 samples. The analysed material was cDNA or gDNA that came from T cells, B-cell-depleted T cells, or PBMCs.

Germline V lookup: CDR1 SGDLS, CDR2 YYNGEE. The V and J ends lost 1 base and 3 bases respectively, with 11 bases between them. The CDR3 spans 15 residues. Per the study methods: From reference gene primer amplification, estimates of nucleated cell counts were derived. The protocol was immunoSEQ multiplex PCR, while the TCRdb copy is restricted to in-frame clones and leaves out a portion. D and trimming come from the DNA, and the V and J calls and clone size come from that table. The sample holds under 250,000 clones; 70% to 90% are singletons and the top ten take 3% to 3.5%. The chain is built from TRBV9 and TRBJ2-1; tentative D call: TRBD2 (5 bases). The sequencing sample was made of peripheral blood. The clonotype comes from a young man with active or convalescent COVID-19. The CDR3 bases are TGTGCCAGCAGCGTAACCGGGGATAGCTACAATGAGCAGTTCTTC. Its protein is CASSVTGDSYNEQFF.